The source of this TCR beta chain is a study of T cell responses to AZD1222 COVID-19 vaccine. Study-wide results and limits: Females outnumbered males among donors, who were mostly white British; clonal diversity was possibly underestimated. Baseline seropositivity occurred in only six AZD1222 recipients. Spike regions recognized by vaccine-associated CD4 TCRs spanned the protein, led by 160-218 and 743-854.

As to this clone: Its target is unknown.

Measured with immunoSEQ multiplex PCR; TCRdb has only the in-frame clones, and not every one. The data contain 100,000 to 140,000 clones, over 80% of them singletons. Analysis merged second doses at about 4 or about 12 weeks. Germline CDR1 and CDR2: MNHEY and SVGAGI. V was cut by 2 bases and J by 7 bases, with 12 bases left in between. This CDR3 is 15 amino acids long. Sequencing was performed on peripheral blood, taken 28 days after the second AZD1222 dose. The chain recombines TRBV6-5 with TRBJ1-6; maybe TRBD1 (5 bases). The source is an adult who received the AZD1222 COVID-19 vaccine. The CDR3 loop is CASSYIMTENSPLHF. Here the CDR3 DNA reads TGTGCCAGCAGTTACATCATGACAGAGAATTCACCCCTCCACTTT.